What follows are 2 T cell receptor beta chains derived from one specimen sequenced in a study of molecular identifiers for immune sequencing clone quantification. TCRdb analysed the PCR reads with MiXCR anew, one entry per CDR3 protein. The sample shows some 320,000 distinct CDR3 sequences, about 22% of them seen only once. Sequencing was carried out using naive CD8+ T cells from blood, with Jurkat cell RNA spiked in. Subset here: FACS-sorted CD8+CD4-CCR7+CD45RA+ naive T cells. The source of these receptors is a human donor in good health. Some libraries in this study had Jurkat cell RNA spiked in.

A word on this clonotype: The junction shows a germline mismatch at one end, possibly a read error. The rearrangement uses TRBV5-1 and TRBJ1-5, with a weak D call TRBD1 (5 bases). The CDR3 runs to 17 residues. Germline V lookup: CDR1 SGHRS, CDR2 YFSETQ. This chain's CDR3 is CASPAGRGKDFNPPPHF. CDR3 nucleotide sequence: TGCGCCAGCCCCGCGGGAAGGGGCAAAGACTTCAATCCGCCCCCGCATTTT.

This clonotype was detected only a few times. The chain joins TRBV4-3 to TRBJ2-1; 8 bases align to TRBD2. V trimming: 0 bases; J trimming: 4 bases; junction bases outside the gene matches: 5. Germline V gene sequence: CDR1 LGHNA, CDR2 YSLEER. This CDR3 region has 16 residues. The CDR3 sequence is CASSQDASSGYNEQFF. In DNA, the CDR3 is TGCGCCAGCAGCCAAGATGCGTCTAGCGGGTACAATGAGCAGTTCTTC.